Included here is one T cell receptor beta chain sequence, with context. Its antigen remains undetermined. Per-base qualities were not stored, and no clone one base away is much larger. TCR CDR3 regions were amplified from genomic DNA by multiplex PCR using the deep immunoSEQ assay. Extracted genomic DNA from each cell subset was distributed evenly across all wells of several immunoSEQ 96-well plates, and each plate was treated as a replicate. For sorted subsets, 150 to 250 ng of genomic DNA, equivalent to some 30,000 T cell genomes, went into each replicate PCR. Purified libraries were quantified with a Qubit 3.0 fluorometer, sized on a Bioanalyzer 2100, and re-quantified with the KAPA Library Quantification kit. A separate single-read 150-cycle Illumina NextSeq 550 flow cell was used to sequence each immunoSEQ 96-well plate. The study's own analysis went as follows. The immunoSEQ output contained only junctional sequences without quality scores, so filtering could not match that applied to full-length reads. Sequences were annotated with PyIR, a Python wrapper for IgBLAST v1.9, using IMGT germline references to assign V/J genes and CDR3. Reads were removed for weak V/J assignments (E-value above 1e-6), missing CDR3, stop codons, out-of-frame junctions, or ambiguous translated residues. V3J clonotypes were defined by identical inferred V gene, J gene, and CDR3 amino acid sequence. To compute the percentage overlap between repertoires, the number of shared unique clonotypes was divided by the size of the smaller repertoire. Three approaches were used to assess repertoire richness: RTK rarefaction, the Chao1 estimator, and Recon v2.1 estimates of unobserved clonotypes. Generation probabilities for all TCRbeta clonotypes obtained by the gDNA method from a handful of donors were computed using OLGA. TCRdb limited this immuneACCESS table to in-frame rearrangements with V and J called. A share of clones is missing; checked studies link under half to unresolved V genes, and the rest is unexplained. That table furnishes V, J and clone size, whereas the DNA furnished D and trimming. This sample comprises approximately 840,000 clones, around 96% of them detected only once. The leading ten clones occupy about 0.25% of the sample.

This sample is drawn from a study of shared clonotypes between healthy human individuals (TCRdb year 2020). The study in broad terms: The cohort comprised two women and three men aged 18 to 49 years. For each donor, three plates each were used for CD4 naive and CD4 memory, two plates were used for CD8 naive, and one plate was used for CD8 memory. To estimate repertoire size and how much clonotype sharing occurs between individuals, the study deeply sequenced the blood TCR repertoires of five or six healthy adults. Libraries were prepared and TCR repertoires were sequenced by different laboratories using diverse techniques, in order to increase sequencing depth and limit assay-specific biases. Per donor, leukapheresis produced somewhere between about 0.85 and 9.5 billion PBMCs.

Results the study describes overall, beyond this receptor: Pairwise subsampling indicated that sequencing depth was expected to affect the degree of clonotype sharing among donors. Higher generation probabilities were observed for clonotypes shared by all four sorted-subset donors than for non-shared clonotypes. Naive subsets generally had larger estimated clonotype richness than memory subsets did. Because the study included only a small number of donors, the genetic and exposure-history diversity represented was limited. Sampling was limited to blood, and TCR repertoires in tissue likely differ from TCR repertoires in blood. Even with the large sequencing depth, rarefaction of the sorted-subset datasets indicated that sequencing was incomplete. When a handful of donors were compared, the shared fraction of clonotypes was about 5.2% for naive CD4, less than 4% for naive CD8, about 2.4% for memory CD4, and about 0.36% for memory CD8.

The CDR3 spans 14 residues, from the cysteine through the phenylalanine. Of the read, only the CDR3 DNA is kept; its 42 bases are in frame from base 1. CDR1 SEHNR and CDR2 FQNEAQ are derived from the germline V gene (reference sequence). From V the trimming removes 5 bases and from J it removes 6 bases, while the gene matches leave 9 bases of the junction unaccounted for. CD8 naive samples were CD45RO-negative cells positively selected for CCR7, giving a CD45RA+CCR7+ population that excluded TemRA cells. The donors were healthy, HIV-negative adults with no recently reported acute infections or vaccinations. All donors were Caucasian adults living in Nashville, Tennessee, USA. Blood was obtained by leukapheresis, after which PBMCs were separated by Ficoll-Histopaque density gradient centrifugation and cryopreserved in liquid nitrogen vapor phase. Analytical flow cytometry was used to check the purity and quantity of each magnetically sorted T cell population. From each sorted fraction, genomic DNA was isolated and quantified by UV absorbance on a Nanodrop 2000c.

The source of this sequence is a man aged 25-45 years in good health. Here the chain combines TRBV7-9 and TRBJ2-7, with 8 bases aligning to TRBD1. The material sequenced was naive CD8+ T cells sorted from blood. The sample's cell subset or site label, decoded: CD45RA+CCR7+. CDR3 region: CASSGPGQVSEQYF. The sequence in DNA is TGTGCCAGCAGCGGACCGGGACAGGTGAGCGAGCAGTACTTC.